This T cell receptor (beta chain) was profiled in a study of T cell repertoires in cytomegalovirus infection. Study summary: From public TCR beta signatures came an indication of both CMV infection and matching HLA type.

Germline loops: CDR1 SGHTA, CDR2 FQGNSA. Between the trimmed V and J ends, which lost 6 bases and 6 bases, there was a span of 13 bases. This CDR3 has 13 amino acids. This clonotype was counted many times. Its matching antigen is unknown. Study outcomes and limitations: HLA-C-restricted TCR beta clonotypes specific for CMV led the ex vivo response. Cumulative public TCR beta family frequency identified CMV carriers with the relevant HLA.

TCRdb used MiXCR to reprocess the reads, holding one entry per CDR3 protein. This sample has roughly 100,000 distinct CDR3 sequences; 15% to 20% occur once, and the top ten carry 8%. Input material: PBMCs. V gene TRBV7-2 combines with J gene TRBJ2-3, with D possibly called TRBD1 or TRBD2 (6 bases each). The TCR sequence derives from a human donor in good health (CMV status not recorded). Some clones in this sample may be carry-over from other donors' samples. In nucleotides, the CDR3 is TGTGCCAGCAGTCTGGGGGGCCGCGATACGCAGTATTTT. This sequence encodes CASSLGGRDTQYF.